This is a list of T cell receptor beta chains from one sample in a study of blood T cells in healthy people across ages. TCRdb used MiXCR to reprocess the 5' RACE reads, holding one entry per CDR3 protein. The sample yields 980,000 or so distinct CDR3 sequences, roughly 52% seen once. The sequenced sample was blood. These receptors were obtained from a man aged 30 to 45 in good health. Each CDR3 is given with its conserved first and last residue. Each record gives: CDR3 length, V gene, J gene, clone size, D gene, CDR3 protein, CDR3 DNA. The D gene is left open where the match is weak. Clone size is not always given. Where it is, it says once, few, many or a class for expanded clones.

>13|TRBV27|TRBJ2-7|NA|NA
CASSVGLGGEQYF
TGTGCCAGCAGTGTTGGCCTGGGGGGCGAGCAGTACTTC
>15|TRBV27|TRBJ2-5|NA|NA
CASSLSIRGGATQYF
TGTGCCAGCAGTTTATCGATCCGGGGCGGCGCGACCCAGTACTTC
>12|TRBV30|TRBJ2-5|once|TRBD1
CAWSVDREEQYF
TGTGCCTGGAGTGTGGACAGGGAAGAGCAGTACTTC
>15|TRBV20-1|TRBJ2-6|many|TRBD1
CSAEQGSSGANVLTF
TGCAGTGCCGAACAGGGGAGCTCTGGGGCCAACGTCCTGACTTTC
>14|TRBV9|TRBJ1-1|NA|NA
CASSVAFRDTEAFF
TGTGCCAGCAGCGTAGCATTCAGGGACACTGAAGCTTTCTTT
>16|TRBV6-5|TRBJ1-2|few|NA
CASSDLTGLKAHGYTF
TGTGCCAGCAGCGACCTGACAGGCCTTAAAGCCCATGGCTACACCTTC
>16|TRBV6-1|TRBJ2-7|few|NA
CASSESLGGATYEQYF
TGTGCCAGCAGTGAAAGTTTGGGGGGAGCCACCTACGAGCAGTACTTC
>13|TRBV27|TRBJ2-7|NA|NA
CASSPYNSYEQYF
TGTGCCAGTAGCCCCTATAACAGCTACGAGCAGTACTTC
>13|TRBV6-5|TRBJ1-6|NA|NA
CASTLQSNSPLHF
TGTGCCAGCACTCTGCAGTCTAATTCACCCCTCCACTTT
>15|TRBV12-3/TRBV12-4|TRBJ1-4|NA|NA
CASSLEAVFNEKLFF
TGTGCCAGCAGTTTAGAGGCCGTGTTTAATGAAAAACTGTTTTTT
>12|TRBV7-9|TRBJ2-7|NA|NA
CAGSSSGYEQYF
TGTGCCGGCAGCTCCAGCGGCTACGAGCAGTACTTC
>13|TRBV6-2/TRBV6-3|TRBJ2-4|NA|TRBD2
CASRGTSFYIQYF
TGTGCCAGCAGAGGGACTAGCTTTTACATTCAGTACTTC
>18|TRBV5-1|TRBJ2-6|NA|TRBD1
CASSLGQGFTSGANVLTF
TGCGCCAGCAGCTTAGGACAGGGGTTTACCTCTGGGGCCAACGTCCTGACTTTC
>13|TRBV24-1|TRBJ2-7|NA|TRBD1
CATSSNRGYEQYF
TGTGCCACCAGTTCTAACAGGGGGTACGAGCAGTACTTC
>17|TRBV4-1|TRBJ1-2|NA|TRBD1
CASSQDQTGSLTRGYTF
TGCGCCAGCAGCCAAGATCAGACAGGGTCCCTCACGCGTGGCTACACCTTC
>17|TRBV20-1|TRBJ2-1|NA|TRBD2
CSAKEPSGAGGVNEQFF
TGCAGTGCTAAGGAACCGTCGGGAGCGGGGGGTGTCAATGAGCAGTTCTTC
>13|TRBV29-1|TRBJ2-1|NA|NA
CSVAGAGFYEQFF
TGCAGCGTTGCGGGGGCAGGGTTCTACGAGCAGTTCTTC
>15|TRBV5-4|TRBJ2-7|few|NA
CASSLGGTSSYEQYF
TGTGCCAGCAGTTTGGGAGGTACGAGCTCCTACGAGCAGTACTTC
>15|TRBV2|TRBJ2-7|NA|NA
CASSPRRKLSYEQYF
TGTGCCAGCAGCCCAAGAAGAAAGCTCTCCTACGAGCAGTACTTC
>14|TRBV10-3|TRBJ2-1|NA|NA
CAIRGGGTYNEQFF
TGTGCCATCAGGGGGGGAGGAACCTACAATGAGCAGTTCTTC
>16|TRBV20-1|TRBJ2-4|few|NA
CSARDQFSLIRNIQYF
TGCAGTGCTAGAGACCAGTTCTCACTTATACGGAACATTCAGTACTTC
>13|TRBV20-1|TRBJ2-3|NA|NA
CSASTGLGDTQYF
TGCAGTGCTAGCACAGGGCTGGGGGATACGCAGTATTTT
>15|TRBV3-1|TRBJ1-1|many|NA
CASSPLDSKNTEAFF
TGTGCCAGCAGCCCCCTTGACAGCAAGAACACTGAAGCTTTCTTT
>17|TRBV7-8|TRBJ2-3|NA|NA
CASSLADPGLSTDTQYF
TGTGCCAGCAGCTTAGCGGATCCCGGGTTAAGCACAGATACGCAGTATTTT
>15|TRBV27|TRBJ1-1|once|TRBD1
CASSPAGGNMVEAFF
TGTGCCAGCAGTCCTGCAGGGGGCAATATGGTAGAGGCTTTCTTT
>13|TRBV5-4|TRBJ2-7|NA|NA
CASSPSLSYEQYF
TGTGCCAGCAGCCCTAGCCTTTCCTACGAGCAGTACTTC
>17|TRBV18|TRBJ2-3|NA|NA
CASSPVLGKISTDTQYF
TGTGCCAGCTCACCGGTATTGGGGAAAATTAGCACAGATACGCAGTATTTT
>14|TRBV2|TRBJ2-1|NA|NA
CASRRGVGNNEQFF
TGTGCCAGCAGGAGAGGAGTGGGGAACAATGAGCAGTTCTTC
>15|TRBV7-2|TRBJ2-5|few|NA
CASSLELVGRETQYF
TGTGCCAGCAGCTTAGAACTCGTCGGCAGGGAGACCCAGTACTTC
>15|TRBV20-1|TRBJ2-3|NA|NA
CSARDLRGSPDTQYF
TGCAGTGCTAGAGACCTCCGGGGTTCCCCAGATACGCAGTATTTT
>13|TRBV29-1|TRBJ2-7|NA|TRBD1
CSVKTGGSYEQYF
TGCAGCGTTAAGACAGGGGGCTCCTACGAGCAGTACTTC
>14|TRBV29-1|TRBJ1-2|once|TRBD1
CSGKGQGANYGYTF
TGCAGCGGGAAGGGACAGGGCGCCAACTATGGCTACACCTTC
>12|TRBV24-1|TRBJ2-1|NA|NA
CATSEPGDEQFF
TGTGCCACCAGCGAGCCTGGGGATGAGCAGTTCTTC
>14|TRBV6-2/TRBV6-3|TRBJ1-5|NA|NA
CASRDTGIDQPQHF
TGTGCCAGCAGGGATACAGGAATAGATCAGCCCCAGCATTTT
>14|TRBV27|TRBJ1-6|NA|NA
CASTDREGTSPLHF
TGTGCCAGCACCGATCGGGAGGGGACTTCACCCCTCCACTTT
>12|TRBV6-5|TRBJ2-1|few|TRBD2
CASSTGGTEQFF
TGTGCCAGCAGTACGGGGGGAACAGAGCAGTTCTTC
>14|TRBV7-9|TRBJ2-1|many|TRBD2
CASSSGTSGWGQFF
TGTGCCAGCAGCTCCGGGACTAGCGGTTGGGGGCAGTTCTTC
>12|TRBV20-1|TRBJ2-3|few|NA
CSAYYMTDTQYF
TGCAGTGCTTACTACATGACAGATACGCAGTATTTT
>16|TRBV12-3/TRBV12-4|TRBJ2-3|NA|NA
CASSSYSFIFTDTQYF
TGTGCCAGCAGTTCCTACTCCTTCATTTTCACAGATACGCAGTATTTT
>12|TRBV6-1|TRBJ2-3|NA|NA
CASSEVRDTQYF
TGTGCCAGCAGTGAAGTGAGAGATACGCAGTATTTT
>12|TRBV20-1|TRBJ1-5|NA|NA
CSAGQRGQPQHF
TGCAGTGCTGGACAGCGAGGACAGCCCCAGCATTTT
>11|TRBV6-2/TRBV6-3|TRBJ2-7|NA|NA
CASRKGYEQYF
TGTGCCAGCAGGAAAGGCTACGAGCAGTACTTC
>9|TRBV6-2/TRBV6-3|TRBJ1-1|few|NA
CATKREAFF
TGTGCCACCAAAAGGGAAGCTTTCTTT
>15|TRBV25-1|TRBJ2-5|NA|TRBD1
CASRVLTGEQETQYF
TGTGCCAGCAGAGTACTAACAGGGGAACAAGAGACCCAGTACTTC
>14|TRBV4-1|TRBJ2-1|NA|NA
CASSQEDSDGEQFF
TGCGCCAGCAGCCAAGAGGACTCCGACGGCGAGCAGTTCTTC
>16|TRBV4-3|TRBJ2-1|NA|TRBD2
CASSQGLGLTYNEQFF
TGCGCCAGCAGCCAAGGATTGGGACTAACGTACAATGAGCAGTTCTTC
>17|TRBV3-1|TRBJ2-3|NA|NA
CASSQQWPGSLLDTQYF
TGTGCCAGCAGCCAACAATGGCCCGGCTCCCTCCTGGATACGCAGTATTTT
>16|TRBV4-2|TRBJ2-5|few|TRBD1
CASSQGQTGVAETQYF
TGTGCCAGCAGCCAAGGACAGACAGGGGTCGCAGAGACCCAGTACTTC
>12|TRBV2|TRBJ2-3|few|TRBD1
CAGDRDTDTQYF
TGTGCCGGTGACAGGGACACAGATACGCAGTATTTT
>16|TRBV4-2|TRBJ2-3|NA|TRBD2
CASSPELAGGQDTQYF
TGTGCCAGCAGCCCAGAACTAGCGGGGGGGCAAGATACGCAGTATTTT
>12|TRBV12-3/TRBV12-4|TRBJ2-5|few|NA
CASSLENRVQYF
TGTGCCAGCAGTTTAGAAAACAGGGTCCAGTACTTC
>16|TRBV12-3/TRBV12-4|TRBJ2-3|NA|NA
CASSLPGRGREDVQYF
TGTGCCAGCAGCCTGCCGGGACGGGGGCGGGAAGATGTGCAGTATTTT
>14|TRBV29-1|TRBJ2-7|NA|TRBD1
CSVEPRDRADEQYF
TGCAGCGTTGAACCCCGGGACAGGGCAGACGAGCAGTACTTC
>12|TRBV6-6|TRBJ2-7|NA|NA
CASSSIVDEQYF
TGTGCCAGCAGTTCCATAGTTGACGAGCAGTACTTC
>12|TRBV30|TRBJ2-7|NA|NA
CAWKRPSYEQYF
TGTGCCTGGAAACGGCCCTCCTACGAGCAGTACTTT
>11|TRBV4-2|TRBJ1-2|NA|NA
CASSQRDGYTF
TGTGCCAGCAGCCAACGGGATGGCTACACCTTC
>17|TRBV10-3|TRBJ2-7|few|TRBD1
CATTGTGGLSGSYEQYF
TGTGCCACAACCGGGACAGGGGGCCTATCCGGCTCCTACGAGCAGTACTTC
>13|TRBV20-1|TRBJ2-1|NA|TRBD2
CSAAGGSYNEQFF
TGCAGTGCCGCGGGGGGGTCCTACAATGAGCAGTTCTTC
>13|TRBV20-1|TRBJ2-3|NA|NA
CIPGPVNTDTQYF
TGCATCCCCGGTCCGGTGAATACAGATACGCAGTATTTT